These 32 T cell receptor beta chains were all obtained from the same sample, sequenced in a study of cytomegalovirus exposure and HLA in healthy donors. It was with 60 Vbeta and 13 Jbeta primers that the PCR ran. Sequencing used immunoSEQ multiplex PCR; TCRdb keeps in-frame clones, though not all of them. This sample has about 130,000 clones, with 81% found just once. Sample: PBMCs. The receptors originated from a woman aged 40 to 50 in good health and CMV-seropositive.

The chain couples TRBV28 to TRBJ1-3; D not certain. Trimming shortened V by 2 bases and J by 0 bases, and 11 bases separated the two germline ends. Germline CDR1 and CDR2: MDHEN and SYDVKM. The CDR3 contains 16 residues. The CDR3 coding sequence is TGTGCCAGCAGTTTACCCCGGGTCATCTCTGGAAACACCATATATTTT. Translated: CASSLPRVISGNTIYF.

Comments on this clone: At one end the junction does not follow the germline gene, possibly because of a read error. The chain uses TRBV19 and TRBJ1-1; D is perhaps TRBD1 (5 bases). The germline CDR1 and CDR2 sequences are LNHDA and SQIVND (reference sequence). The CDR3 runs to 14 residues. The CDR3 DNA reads TGTGCCAGTAGAATGGGGCGGCCGGGGGGTAGGAGGGTCTTT. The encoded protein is CASRMGRPGGRRVF. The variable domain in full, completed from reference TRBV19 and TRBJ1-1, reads DGGITQSPKYLFRKEGQNVTLSCEQNLNHDAMYWYRQDPGQGLRLIYYSQIVNDFQKGDIAEGYSVSREKKESFPLTVTSAQKNPTAFYLCASRMGRPGGRRVFGQGTRLTVV.

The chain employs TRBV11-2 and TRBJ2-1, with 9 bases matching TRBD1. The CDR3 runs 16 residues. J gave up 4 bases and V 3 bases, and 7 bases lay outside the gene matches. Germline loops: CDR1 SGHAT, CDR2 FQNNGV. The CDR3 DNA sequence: TGTGCCAGCAGCTTCTACGGGACAGGGAAATACAATGAGCAGTTCTTC. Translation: CASSFYGTGKYNEQFF. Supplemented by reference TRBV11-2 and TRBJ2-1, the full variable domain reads EAGVAQSPRYKIIEKRQSVAFWCNPISGHATLYWYQQILGQGPKLLIQFQNNGVVDDSQLPKDRFSAERLKGVDSTLKIQPAKLEDSAVYLCASSFYGTGKYNEQFFGPGTRLTVL.

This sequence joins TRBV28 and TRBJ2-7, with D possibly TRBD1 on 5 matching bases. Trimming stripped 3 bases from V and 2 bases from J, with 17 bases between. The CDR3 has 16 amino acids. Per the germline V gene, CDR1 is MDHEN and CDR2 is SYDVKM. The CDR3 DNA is TGTGCCAGCAGTTTCCCATGGGATCAGGGCGCCTACGAGCAGTACTTC. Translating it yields CASSFPWDQGAYEQYF.

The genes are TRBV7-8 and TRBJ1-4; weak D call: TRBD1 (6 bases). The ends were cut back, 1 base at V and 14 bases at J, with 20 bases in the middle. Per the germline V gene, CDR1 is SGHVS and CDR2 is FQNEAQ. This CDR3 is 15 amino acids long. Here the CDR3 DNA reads TGTGCCAGCAGCTTAGAGAGGGACATCTATCGTAAGCTGTTTTTT. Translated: CASSLERDIYRKLFF.

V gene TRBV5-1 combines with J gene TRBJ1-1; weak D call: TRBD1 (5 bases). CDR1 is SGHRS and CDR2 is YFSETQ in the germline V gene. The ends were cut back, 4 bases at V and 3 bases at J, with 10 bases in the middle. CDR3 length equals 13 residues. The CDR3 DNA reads TGCGCCAGCAGCGGGGGGGAGGACACTGAAGCTTTCTTT. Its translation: CASSGGEDTEAFF.

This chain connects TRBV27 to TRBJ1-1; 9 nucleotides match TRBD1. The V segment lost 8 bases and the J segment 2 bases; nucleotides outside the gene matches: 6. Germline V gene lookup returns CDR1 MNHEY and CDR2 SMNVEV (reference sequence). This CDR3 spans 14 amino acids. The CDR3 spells CASRGTGLNTEAFF. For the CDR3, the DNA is TGTGCCAGCCGCGGGACAGGGCTAAACACTGAAGCTTTCTTT.

The CDR3 sequence is CASSPMPGTATYEQYF. The DNA for the CDR3 is TGTGCCAGCAGTCCTATGCCCGGGACAGCGACCTACGAGCAGTACTTC. The V call is TRBV28, the J call TRBJ2-7; 7 nucleotides match TRBD1. The CDR3 is 16 amino acids. CDR1 and CDR2 from the germline V gene are MDHEN and SYDVKM. V shed 5 bases, J shed 2 bases, and the junction held 12 bases outside the gene matches.

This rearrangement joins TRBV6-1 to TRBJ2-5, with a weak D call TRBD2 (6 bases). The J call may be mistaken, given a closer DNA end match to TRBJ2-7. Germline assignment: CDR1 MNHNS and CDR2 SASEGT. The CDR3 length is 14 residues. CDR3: CASSEEGRTYEQYF. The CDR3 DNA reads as TGTGCCAGCAGTGAGGAGGGCCGCACCTACGAGCAGTACTTC.

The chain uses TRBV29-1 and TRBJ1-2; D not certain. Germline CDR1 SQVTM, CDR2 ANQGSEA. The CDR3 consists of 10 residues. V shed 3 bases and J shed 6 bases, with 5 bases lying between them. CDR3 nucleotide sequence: TGCAGCGTTGAGGCCGATGGCTACACCTTC. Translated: CSVEADGYTF.

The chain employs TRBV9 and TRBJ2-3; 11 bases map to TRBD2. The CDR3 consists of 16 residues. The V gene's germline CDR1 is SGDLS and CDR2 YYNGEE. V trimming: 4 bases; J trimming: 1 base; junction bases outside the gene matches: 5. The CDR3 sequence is CASSYPGLAGTDTQYF. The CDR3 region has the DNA TGTGCCAGCAGCTACCCGGGACTAGCGGGCACAGATACGCAGTATTTT.

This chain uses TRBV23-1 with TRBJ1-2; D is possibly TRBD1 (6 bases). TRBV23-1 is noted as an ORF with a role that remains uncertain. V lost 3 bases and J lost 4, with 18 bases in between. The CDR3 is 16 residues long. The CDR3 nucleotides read TGCGCCAGCAGTCACCTCTCAGGACAGCAATTCTATGGCTACACCTTC. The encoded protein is CASSHLSGQQFYGYTF.

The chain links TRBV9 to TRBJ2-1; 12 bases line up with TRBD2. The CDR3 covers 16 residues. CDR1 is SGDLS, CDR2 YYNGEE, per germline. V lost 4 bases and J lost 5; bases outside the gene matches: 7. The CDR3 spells CASSTPGTSGHNEQFF. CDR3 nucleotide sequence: TGTGCCAGCAGCACCCCCGGGACTAGCGGGCACAATGAGCAGTTCTTC.

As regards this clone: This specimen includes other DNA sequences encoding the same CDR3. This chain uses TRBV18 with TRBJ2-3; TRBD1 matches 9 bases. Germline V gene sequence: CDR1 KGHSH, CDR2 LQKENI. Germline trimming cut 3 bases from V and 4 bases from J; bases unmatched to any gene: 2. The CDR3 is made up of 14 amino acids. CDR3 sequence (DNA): TGTGCCAGCTCACCTGGGACAGGGCCAGATACGCAGTATTTT. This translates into CASSPGTGPDTQYF.

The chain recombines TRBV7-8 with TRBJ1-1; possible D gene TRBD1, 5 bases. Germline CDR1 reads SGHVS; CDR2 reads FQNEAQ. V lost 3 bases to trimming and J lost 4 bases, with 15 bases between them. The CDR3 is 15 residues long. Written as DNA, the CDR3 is TGTGCCAGCAGCTTTCCCGGGACTCGGAGCACTGAAGCTTTCTTT. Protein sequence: CASSFPGTRSTEAFF.

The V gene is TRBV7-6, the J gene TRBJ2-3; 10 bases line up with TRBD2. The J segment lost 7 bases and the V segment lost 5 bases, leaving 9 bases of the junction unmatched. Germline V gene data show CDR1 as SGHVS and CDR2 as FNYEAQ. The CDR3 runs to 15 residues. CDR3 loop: CASSPTSGILNTQYF. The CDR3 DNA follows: TGTGCCAGCAGCCCCACTAGCGGGATTTTGAATACGCAGTATTTT.

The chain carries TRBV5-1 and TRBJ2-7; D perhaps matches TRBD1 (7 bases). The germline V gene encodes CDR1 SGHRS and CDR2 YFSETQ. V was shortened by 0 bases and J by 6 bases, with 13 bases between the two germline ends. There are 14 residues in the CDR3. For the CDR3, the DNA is TGCGCCAGCAGCTTGGGACAGGGAGGAAGCGAGCAGTACTTC. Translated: CASSLGQGGSEQYF.

CDR3 in DNA: TGTGCCAGCAGCTTACTAGCGGAGGGCTACAATGAGCAGTTCTTC. Encoded protein: CASSLLAEGYNEQFF. This chain links TRBV7-6 with TRBJ2-1, with 7 bases lining up with TRBD2. The V segment lost 2 bases and the J segment 3 bases; nucleotides outside the gene matches: 4. The germline gives CDR1 SGHVS, CDR2 FNYEAQ. The CDR3 is made up of 15 amino acids.

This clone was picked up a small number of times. Here the CDR3 DNA reads TGTGCCAGCAGTGAAGACAGGGCCGCCGGGGCCAACGTCCTGACTTTC. This encodes CASSEDRAAGANVLTF. V usage is TRBV2 and J usage is TRBJ2-6; perhaps TRBD1 as D (6 bases). Germline V lookup: CDR1 SNHLY, CDR2 FYNNEI. The CDR3 is made up of 16 amino acids. The V and J ends lost 1 base and 4 bases respectively, with 11 bases between them.

The CDR3 DNA is TGCGCCAGCAGCCGAACCGGTACGGACACCTACGAGCAGTACTTC. Protein product: CASSRTGTDTYEQYF. This chain uses TRBV5-1 with TRBJ2-7, with a tentative D call TRBD1 (5 bases). Trimming cost V 4 bases and J 2 bases, with 16 bases left between them. Germline V gene lookup returns CDR1 SGHRS and CDR2 YFSETQ. The CDR3 runs to 15 residues.

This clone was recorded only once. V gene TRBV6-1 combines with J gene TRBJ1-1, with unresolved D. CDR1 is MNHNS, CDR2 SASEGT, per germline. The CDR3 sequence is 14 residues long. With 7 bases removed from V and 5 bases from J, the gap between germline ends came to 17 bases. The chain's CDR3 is CASKTLEEVTEAFF. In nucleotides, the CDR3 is TGTGCCAGCAAAACGCTGGAGGAGGTGACTGAAGCTTTCTTT.

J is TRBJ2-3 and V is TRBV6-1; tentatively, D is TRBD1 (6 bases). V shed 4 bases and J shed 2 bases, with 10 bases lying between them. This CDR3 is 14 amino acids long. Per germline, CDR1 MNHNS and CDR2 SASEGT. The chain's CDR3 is CASSGWDITDTQYF. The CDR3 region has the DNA TGTGCCAGCAGTGGCTGGGACATCACAGATACGCAGTATTTT.

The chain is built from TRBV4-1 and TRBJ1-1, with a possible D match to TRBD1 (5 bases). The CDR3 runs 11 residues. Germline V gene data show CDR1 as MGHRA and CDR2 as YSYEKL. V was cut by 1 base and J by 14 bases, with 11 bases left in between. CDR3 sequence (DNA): TGCGCCAGCAGCCAAGTCGGCGGGGCCTTCTTT. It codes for CASSQVGGAFF.

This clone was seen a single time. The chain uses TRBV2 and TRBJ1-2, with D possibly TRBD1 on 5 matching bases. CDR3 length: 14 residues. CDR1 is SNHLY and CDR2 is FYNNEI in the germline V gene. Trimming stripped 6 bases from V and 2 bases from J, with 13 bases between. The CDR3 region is CASSETDRNYGYTF. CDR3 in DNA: TGTGCCAGCAGCGAGACAGATAGAAACTATGGCTACACCTTC.

For the CDR3, the DNA is TGTGCCAGCTCCCCCAGTAGGGGGCCTGAGACCCAGTACTTC. Protein: CASSPSRGPETQYF. This chain uses TRBV18 with TRBJ2-5; 7 positions match TRBD1. The CDR3 length is 14 residues. The trim removed 6 bases at V and 5 bases at J, leaving 9 bases unmatched. Germline lookup yields CDR1 KGHSH and CDR2 LQKENI.

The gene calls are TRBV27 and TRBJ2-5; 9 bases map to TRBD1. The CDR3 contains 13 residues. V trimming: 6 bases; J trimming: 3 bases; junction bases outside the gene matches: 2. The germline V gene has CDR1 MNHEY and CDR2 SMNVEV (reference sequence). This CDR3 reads CASSRQGEETQYF. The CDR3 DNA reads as TGTGCCAGCAGCCGACAGGGGGAAGAGACCCAGTACTTC.

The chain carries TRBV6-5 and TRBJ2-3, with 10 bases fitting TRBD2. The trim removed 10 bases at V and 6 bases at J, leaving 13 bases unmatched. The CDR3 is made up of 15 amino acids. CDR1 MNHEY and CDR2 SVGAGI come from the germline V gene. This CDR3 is CATRAGGPPADTQYF. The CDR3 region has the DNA TGTGCCACCCGAGCGGGAGGGCCCCCCGCGGATACGCAGTATTTT.

The DNA of the CDR3 is TGTGCCAGCAGTGACAGGCAAAGCAATCAGCCCCAGCATTTT. This codes for CASSDRQSNQPQHF. The chain joins TRBV6-5 to TRBJ1-5; D possibly corresponds to TRBD1 (6 bases). Germline CDR1 and CDR2: MNHEY and SVGAGI. The CDR3 is made up of 14 amino acids. V dropped 5 bases and J dropped 1 base, with 9 bases sitting between them.

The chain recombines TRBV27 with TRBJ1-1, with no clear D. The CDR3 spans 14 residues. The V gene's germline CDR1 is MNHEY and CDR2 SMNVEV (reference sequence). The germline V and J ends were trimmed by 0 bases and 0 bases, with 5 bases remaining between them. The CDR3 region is CASSLSGMNTEAFF. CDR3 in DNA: TGTGCCAGCAGTTTATCCGGGATGAACACTGAAGCTTTCTTT.

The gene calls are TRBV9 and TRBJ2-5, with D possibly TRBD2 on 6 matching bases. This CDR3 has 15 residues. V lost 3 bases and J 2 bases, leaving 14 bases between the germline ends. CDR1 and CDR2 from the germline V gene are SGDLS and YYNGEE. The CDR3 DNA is TGTGCCAGCAGCGGAGCCGCCGGGGGACAAGAGACCCAGTACTTC. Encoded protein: CASSGAAGGQETQYF.

CDR3 coding DNA: TGTGCCAGCTCACGGGAAGGACCGGGACAGGGTGTAACTGAAGCTTTCTTT. Amino acid sequence: CASSREGPGQGVTEAFF. This chain uses TRBV18 with TRBJ1-1; 9 nucleotides align to TRBD1. J lost 5 bases, V lost 4 bases, and 14 bases had no gene match. Germline assignment: CDR1 KGHSH and CDR2 LQKENI. The CDR3 has 17 amino acids.

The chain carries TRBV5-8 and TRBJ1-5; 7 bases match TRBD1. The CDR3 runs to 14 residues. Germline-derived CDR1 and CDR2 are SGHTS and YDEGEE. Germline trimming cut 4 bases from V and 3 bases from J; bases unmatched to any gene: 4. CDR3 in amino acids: CASSAGQYNQPQHF. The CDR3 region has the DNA TGTGCCAGCAGCGCGGGACAGTACAATCAGCCCCAGCATTTT.